This TCR beta chain is drawn from a study of T cell changes during pregnancy in multiple sclerosis. The CDR3 extends over 15 amino acids. Trimming took off 0 bases at V and 9 bases at J, with 16 bases between the two ends. CDR1 is SGDLS, CDR2 YYNGEE, per germline. Produced via immunoSEQ multiplex PCR; TCRdb's table is partial and in-frame only. The table lists roughly 49,000 clones, around 90% of them singletons. The rearrangement joins TRBV9 to TRBJ2-1, with D unresolved. Sample: CD4+ T cells from peripheral blood mononuclear cells, taken in the second trimester of pregnancy. The receptor's source is a female donor with multiple sclerosis, enrolled in a pregnancy study. CDR3 sequence reads: CASSVAPRIESEQFF. For the CDR3, the DNA is TGTGCCAGCAGCGTAGCTCCTAGGATAGAGAGTGAGCAGTTCTTC.